Presented here are 9 T cell receptor beta chains from one specimen sequenced in a study of radiotherapy plus CTLA-4 blockade in lung cancer. Sequencing was performed with immunoSEQ multiplex PCR; in TCRdb, only in-frame clones are kept and a portion is missing. Counted here are tens of thousands of clones, roughly 78% occurring once; the ten biggest clones make up around 7%. Specimen: peripheral blood, collected from a patient treated with radiotherapy plus ipilimumab. Receptors were obtained from a human donor with non-small cell lung cancer who had a complete response to radiotherapy plus ipilimumab.

This chain links TRBV19 with TRBJ2-7; D gene unclear. The V gene's germline CDR1 is LNHDA and CDR2 SQIVND (reference sequence). The CDR3 has 13 residues. Trimming removed 0 bases from V and 6 bases from J, with 9 bases in between. CDR3 DNA: TGTGCCAGTAGTATAGATATATTGGGCGAGCAGTACGTC. Translated, it gives CASSIDILGEQYV.

This clone occurred once. This chain uses TRBV30 with TRBJ2-5; unclear D gene. The CDR3 has 15 amino acids. The germline V gene encodes CDR1 GTSNPN and CDR2 SVGIG (reference sequence). V was shortened by 0 bases and J by 2 bases, with 13 bases between the two germline ends. The CDR3 nucleotides are TGTGCCTGGAGTGTCCTTTACCCGACTCAAGAGACCCAGTACTTC. It translates to CAWSVLYPTQETQYF.

This chain connects TRBV4-3 to TRBJ1-1; D call uncertain. Trimming shortened V by 0 bases and J by 0 bases, and 11 bases separated the two germline ends. The CDR3 spans 16 residues. From germline, CDR1 is LGHNA and CDR2 YSLEER. The CDR3 coding sequence is TGCGCCAGCAGCCAAGAATTGGAACAGCTGAACACTGAAGCTTTCTTT. As protein: CASSQELEQLNTEAFF.

The rearrangement uses TRBV6-6 and TRBJ1-2; D not certain. The CDR3 loop spans 12 amino acids. The V and J ends lost 10 bases and 0 bases respectively, with 9 bases between them. CDR1 and CDR2 (germline): MNHNY, SVGAGI (reference sequence). The CDR3 DNA reads as TGTGCCACCAGAACTGCTAACTATGGCTACACCTTC. Translated: CATRTANYGYTF.

This rearrangement joins TRBV7-2 to TRBJ1-1; D unresolved. CDR1 and CDR2 (germline): SGHTA, FQGNSA. Between the trimmed V and J ends, which lost 3 bases and 5 bases, there was a span of 13 bases. The CDR3 totals 14 residues. DNA for the CDR3: TGTGCCAGCAGCTTCTGGGAGGTAAGGACTGAAGCTTTCTTT. This encodes CASSFWEVRTEAFF.

The V and J genes are TRBV6-5 and TRBJ2-1; 7 bases map to TRBD1. The CDR3 is 14 amino acids. CDR1 and CDR2 from the germline V gene are MNHEY and SVGAGI. V lost 5 bases, J lost 5 bases, and 6 bases stayed unmatched. The CDR3 region has the DNA TGTGCCAGCAGTAAGGGACAGCAACACAATGAGCAGTTCTTC. Protein product: CASSKGQQHNEQFF.

J is TRBJ2-2 and V is TRBV7-2; 10 bases fit TRBD2. The CDR3 runs 15 residues. Germline V gives CDR1 SGHTA, CDR2 FQGNSA. J was trimmed by 6 bases and V by 2 bases; bases with no gene match: 3. The CDR3 DNA sequence: TGTGCCAGCAGCTTAAGCGGGAGGGGGGCCGGGGAGCTGTTTTTT. Its protein product is CASSLSGRGAGELFF.

The chain joins TRBV5-7 to TRBJ2-3; D is possibly TRBD2 (6 bases). TRBV5-7 is reported as an ORF; its role is uncertain. The CDR3 sequence is 17 residues long. The V gene lost 0 bases and the J gene lost 2 bases, with 16 bases spanning the gap. The CDR3 DNA reads as TGTGCCAGCAGCTTGGGTGGGACTGTCCTAAACACAGATACGCAGTATTTT. Encoded protein: CASSLGGTVLNTDTQYF.

The chain is built from TRBV11-2 and TRBJ1-1; D ambiguous. Germline CDR1 reads SGHAT; CDR2 reads FQNNGV. This CDR3 spans 14 amino acids. V lost 0 bases to trimming and J lost 6 bases, with 11 bases between them. CDR3 sequence: CASSLDGSVPEAFF. CDR3 DNA sequence: TGTGCCAGCAGCTTAGATGGGTCAGTCCCTGAAGCTTTCTTT.